This TCR beta chain was found in a study of blood T cell repertoires in COVID-19. Study in general: Acute and convalescent COVID-19 specimens originated in the United States, Italy and Spain. T cells, B-cell-depleted T cells, or PBMCs supplied cDNA or gDNA.

Study processing details: It was from reference gene primer amplification that nucleated cell counts were estimated. The table came from immunoSEQ multiplex PCR; TCRdb's copy has only in-frame clones and leaves some out. The V and J calls and clone size are taken from that table; D and trimming were inferred from the DNA. The profile shows approximately 220,000 clones, around 80% of them singletons. The CDR3 is 13 residues long. V lost 6 bases and J lost 5; bases outside the gene matches: 4. In germline, CDR1 is MDHEN, CDR2 SYDVKM. This chain joins TRBV28 and TRBJ2-5; TRBD2 matches at 9 bases. Sequenced: peripheral blood. This sequence originates from a woman of 80 years or more with acute or convalescent COVID-19. CDR3 sequence reads: CASRRGGGETQYF. The CDR3 DNA reads TGTGCCAGCAGGCGGGGGGGCGGGGAGACCCAGTACTTC.